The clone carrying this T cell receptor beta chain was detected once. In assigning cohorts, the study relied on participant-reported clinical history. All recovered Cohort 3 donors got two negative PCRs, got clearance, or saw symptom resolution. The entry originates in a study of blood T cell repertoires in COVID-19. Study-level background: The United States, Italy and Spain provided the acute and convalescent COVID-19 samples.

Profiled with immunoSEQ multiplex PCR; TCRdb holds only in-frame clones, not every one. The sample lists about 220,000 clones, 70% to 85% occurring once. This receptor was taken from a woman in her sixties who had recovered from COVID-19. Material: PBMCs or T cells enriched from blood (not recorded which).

The CDR3 here is CASSQVKEGYTF. As DNA, the CDR3 is TGTGCCAGCAGCCAAGTGAAGGAGGGCTACACCTTC. The chain links TRBV4-2 to TRBJ1-2; D unclear. Looked up from germline, CDR1 is LGHNA and CDR2 is YNFKEQ. The CDR3 has 12 amino acids. Trimming cost V 1 base and J 8 bases, with 8 bases left between them.